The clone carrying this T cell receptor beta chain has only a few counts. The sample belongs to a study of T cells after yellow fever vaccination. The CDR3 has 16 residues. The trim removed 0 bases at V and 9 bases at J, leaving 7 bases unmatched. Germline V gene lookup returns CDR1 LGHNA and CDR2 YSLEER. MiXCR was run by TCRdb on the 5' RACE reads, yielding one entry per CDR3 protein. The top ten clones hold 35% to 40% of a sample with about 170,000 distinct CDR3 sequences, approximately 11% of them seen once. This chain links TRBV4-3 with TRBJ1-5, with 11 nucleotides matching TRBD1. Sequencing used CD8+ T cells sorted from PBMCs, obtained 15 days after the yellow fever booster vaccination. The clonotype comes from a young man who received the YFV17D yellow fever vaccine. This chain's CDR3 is CASSQDSGTGGRPQHF. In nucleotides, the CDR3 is TGCGCCAGCAGCCAAGATTCGGGGACAGGGGGTCGGCCCCAGCATTTT.